Listed below are T cell receptor beta chains from one sample, sequenced in a study of blood T cell repertoires in COVID-19. Sequencing used immunoSEQ multiplex PCR; TCRdb keeps in-frame clones, though not all of them. The sample lists some 330,000 clones, more than 90% seen once, with roughly 20% in the top ten. Sequencing was done on a sample of PBMCs or T cells enriched from blood (not recorded which). Every receptor here comes from a woman under 40 who had recovered from COVID-19. Each CDR3 is given with its conserved first and last residue. Fields, in order: V gene, J gene, CDR3 protein.

TRBV6-5	TRBJ1-5	CATRRDSNQPQHF
TRBV7-9	TRBJ1-2	CASSLWRQGNGYTF
TRBV5-4	TRBJ2-1	CASSFGQGAPYYNEQFF
TRBV28	TRBJ1-5	CASSFRTGGGQPQHF
TRBV7-8	TRBJ1-5	CASSLVVYSNQPQHF
TRBV3-1/TRBV3-2	TRBJ2-1	CASSPGLRRNNEQFF
TRBV11-3	TRBJ1-1	CASSQNNLRGTEAFF
TRBV14	TRBJ1-2	CASRRGIGYGYTF
TRBV10-3	TRBJ2-2	CAISEFGTGNTGELFF
TRBV6-2/TRBV6-3	TRBJ2-4	CASSYRPGTGVLGKNIQYF
TRBV9	TRBJ1-4	CASSGGGITNEKLFF
TRBV5-1	TRBJ2-1	CASSSGSSYNEQFF
TRBV11-2	TRBJ2-6	CASSTGGANVLTF
TRBV27	TRBJ1-6	CASSLKPSYNSPLHF
TRBV7-2	TRBJ2-7	CASSLRNEQYF
TRBV7-9	TRBJ2-3	CASSLGPGTDTQYF
TRBV4-1	TRBJ1-2	CASSQEFWDSNYGYTF
TRBV28	TRBJ2-3	CASSEGILKRDTQYF
TRBV27	TRBJ1-4	CASRSVNEKLFF
TRBV5-1	TRBJ1-6	CASSLAGTGWRSPLHF
TRBV27	TRBJ1-2	CASSFRGGTGYTF
TRBV15	TRBJ2-2	CATSRVSQGGGELFF
TRBV6-5	TRBJ2-2	CASRTGLADTGELFF
TRBV28	TRBJ1-2	CASSATPRGNGYTF
TRBV28	TRBJ1-1	CASSLWQGRTEAFF
TRBV24-1	TRBJ1-1	CATSATTGGDTEAFF
TRBV4-1	TRBJ2-1	CASSQPGLYNEQFF
TRBV7-2	TRBJ1-6	CASSFRTGAYNSPLHF
TRBV30	TRBJ1-1	CAWSVLLGTEAFF
TRBV28	TRBJ2-7	CASSLSPQGPYEQYF
TRBV3-1/TRBV3-2	TRBJ1-4	CASSQAGYQNEKLFF
TRBV27	TRBJ2-3	CASSRGLVDTQYF
TRBV2	TRBJ2-1	CASSVVGLAALRNEQFF